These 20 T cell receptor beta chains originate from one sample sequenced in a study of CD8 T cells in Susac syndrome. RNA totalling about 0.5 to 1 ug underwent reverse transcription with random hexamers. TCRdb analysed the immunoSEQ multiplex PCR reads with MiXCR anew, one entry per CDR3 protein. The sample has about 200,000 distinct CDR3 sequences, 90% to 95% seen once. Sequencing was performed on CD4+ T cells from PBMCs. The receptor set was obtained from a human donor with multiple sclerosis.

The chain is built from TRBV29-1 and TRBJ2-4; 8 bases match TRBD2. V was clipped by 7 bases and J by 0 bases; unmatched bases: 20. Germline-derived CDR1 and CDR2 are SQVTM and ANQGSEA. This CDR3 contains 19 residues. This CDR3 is CSAAWTNGASGLAKNIQYF. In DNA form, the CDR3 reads TGCAGCGCCGCCTGGACAAACGGCGCTAGCGGGTTAGCCAAAAACATTCAGTACTTC.

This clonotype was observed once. The CDR3 protein is CSARTWETQYF. The CDR3 region has the DNA TGCAGTGCTAGAACCTGGGAGACCCAGTACTTC. The chain recombines TRBV20-1 with TRBJ2-5, with D uncertain. The CDR3 totals 11 residues. V gave up 2 bases and J gave up 5 bases, with 6 bases separating them. Germline V gives CDR1 DFQATT, CDR2 SNEGSKA (reference sequence).

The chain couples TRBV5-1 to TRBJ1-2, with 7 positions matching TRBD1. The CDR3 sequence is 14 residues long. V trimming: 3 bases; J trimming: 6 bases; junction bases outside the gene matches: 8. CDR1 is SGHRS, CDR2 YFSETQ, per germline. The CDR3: CASSYDREVNGYTF. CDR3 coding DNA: TGCGCCAGCAGCTACGACAGGGAAGTCAATGGCTACACCTTC.

CDR3 in DNA: TGCGCCAGCAGTGCGTTAACAGGGGAGGGATATGGCTACACCTTC. Amino acids: CASSALTGEGYGYTF. This rearrangement joins TRBV10-2 to TRBJ1-2, with 7 bases aligning to TRBD1. Germline trimming cut 4 bases from V and 5 bases from J; bases unmatched to any gene: 10. This CDR3 is 15 amino acids long. Germline-derived CDR1 and CDR2 are WSHSY and SAAADI.

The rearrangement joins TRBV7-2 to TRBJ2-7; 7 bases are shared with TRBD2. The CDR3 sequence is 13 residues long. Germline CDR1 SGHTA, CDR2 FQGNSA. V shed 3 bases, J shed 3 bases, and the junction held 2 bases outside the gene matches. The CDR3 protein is CASSFREGYEQYF. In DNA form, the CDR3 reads TGTGCCAGCAGCTTTAGGGAGGGCTACGAGCAGTACTTC.

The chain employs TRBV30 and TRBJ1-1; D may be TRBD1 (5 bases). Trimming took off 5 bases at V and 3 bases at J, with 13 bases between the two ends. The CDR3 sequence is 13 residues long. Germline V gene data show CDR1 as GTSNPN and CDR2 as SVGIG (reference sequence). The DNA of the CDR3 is TGTGCCTGGGAGGGCGGGGCCTACACTGAAGCTTTCTTT. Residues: CAWEGGAYTEAFF.

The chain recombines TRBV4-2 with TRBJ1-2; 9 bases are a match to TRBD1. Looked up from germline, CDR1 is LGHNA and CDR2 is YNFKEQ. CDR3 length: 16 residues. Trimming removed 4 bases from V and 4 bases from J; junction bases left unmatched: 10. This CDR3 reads CASSLIPGQGLYGYTF. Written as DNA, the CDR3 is TGTGCCAGCAGCCTTATTCCGGGACAGGGACTCTATGGCTACACCTTC.

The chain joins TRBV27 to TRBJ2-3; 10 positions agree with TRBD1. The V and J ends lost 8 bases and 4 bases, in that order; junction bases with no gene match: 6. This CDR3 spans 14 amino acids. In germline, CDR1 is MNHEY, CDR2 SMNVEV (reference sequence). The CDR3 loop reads CASLSTGGADTQYF. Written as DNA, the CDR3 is TGTGCCAGCCTGTCGACAGGGGGCGCAGATACGCAGTATTTT.

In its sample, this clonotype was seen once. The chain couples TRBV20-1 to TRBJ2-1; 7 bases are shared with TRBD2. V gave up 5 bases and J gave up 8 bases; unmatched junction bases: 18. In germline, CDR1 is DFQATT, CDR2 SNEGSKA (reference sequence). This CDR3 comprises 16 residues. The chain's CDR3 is CSAATRTSASGDEQFF. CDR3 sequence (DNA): TGCAGTGCTGCCACCCGTACTAGCGCATCGGGGGATGAGCAGTTCTTC.

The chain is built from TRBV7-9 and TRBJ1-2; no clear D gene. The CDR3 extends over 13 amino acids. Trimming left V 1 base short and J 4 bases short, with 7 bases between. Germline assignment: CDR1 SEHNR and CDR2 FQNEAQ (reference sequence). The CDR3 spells CASSLVGGYGYTF. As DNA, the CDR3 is TGTGCCAGCAGCTTAGTAGGAGGCTATGGCTACACCTTC.

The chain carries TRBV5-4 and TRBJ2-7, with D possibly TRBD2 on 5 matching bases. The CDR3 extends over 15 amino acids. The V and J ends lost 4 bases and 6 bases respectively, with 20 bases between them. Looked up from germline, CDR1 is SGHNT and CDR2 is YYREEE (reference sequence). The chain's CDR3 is CASSVATGSLLEQYF. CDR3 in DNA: TGTGCCAGCAGCGTCGCAACGGGGTCCCTGCTCGAGCAGTACTTC.

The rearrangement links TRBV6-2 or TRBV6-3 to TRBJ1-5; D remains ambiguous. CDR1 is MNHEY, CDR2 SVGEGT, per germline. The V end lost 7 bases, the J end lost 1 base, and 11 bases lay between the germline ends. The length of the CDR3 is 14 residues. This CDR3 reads CASTSRGSNQPQHF. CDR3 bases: TGTGCCAGCACCTCCCGAGGAAGCAATCAGCCCCAGCATTTT.

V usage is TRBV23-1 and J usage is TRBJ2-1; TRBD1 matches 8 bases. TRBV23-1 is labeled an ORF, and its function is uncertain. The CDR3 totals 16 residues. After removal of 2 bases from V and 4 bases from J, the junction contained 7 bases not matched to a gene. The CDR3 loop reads CASSQQRQGRYNEQFF. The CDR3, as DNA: TGCGCCAGCAGTCAACAAAGACAGGGGCGGTACAATGAGCAGTTCTTC.

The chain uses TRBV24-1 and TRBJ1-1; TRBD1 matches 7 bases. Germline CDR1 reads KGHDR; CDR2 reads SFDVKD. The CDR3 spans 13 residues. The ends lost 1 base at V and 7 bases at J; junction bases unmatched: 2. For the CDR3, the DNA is TGTGCCACCAGTGATTTCGGGACAGATGAAGCTTTCTTT. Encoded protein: CATSDFGTDEAFF.

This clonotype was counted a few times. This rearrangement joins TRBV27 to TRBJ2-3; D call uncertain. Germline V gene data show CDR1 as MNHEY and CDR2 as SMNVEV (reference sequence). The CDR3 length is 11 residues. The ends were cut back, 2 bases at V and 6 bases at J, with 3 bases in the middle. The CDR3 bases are TGTGCCAGCAGTTTACCGGATACGCAGTATTTT. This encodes CASSLPDTQYF.

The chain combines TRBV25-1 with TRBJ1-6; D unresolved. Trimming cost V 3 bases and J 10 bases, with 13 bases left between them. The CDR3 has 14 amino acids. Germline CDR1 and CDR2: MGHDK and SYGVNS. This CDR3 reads CASSENRLTSPLHF. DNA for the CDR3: TGTGCCAGCAGTGAGAACCGTCTCACGTCACCCCTCCACTTT.

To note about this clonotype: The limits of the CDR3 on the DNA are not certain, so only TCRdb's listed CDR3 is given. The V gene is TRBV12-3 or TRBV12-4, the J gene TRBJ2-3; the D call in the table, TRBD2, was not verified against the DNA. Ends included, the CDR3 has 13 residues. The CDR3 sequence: CASSLVGAGAQYF.

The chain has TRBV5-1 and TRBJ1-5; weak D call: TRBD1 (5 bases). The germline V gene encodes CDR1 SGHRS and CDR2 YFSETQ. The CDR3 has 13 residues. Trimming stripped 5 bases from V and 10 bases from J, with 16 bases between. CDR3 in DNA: TGCGCCAGCAGATTTGACAGCCTCAGTCCCCAGCATTTT. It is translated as CASRFDSLSPQHF.

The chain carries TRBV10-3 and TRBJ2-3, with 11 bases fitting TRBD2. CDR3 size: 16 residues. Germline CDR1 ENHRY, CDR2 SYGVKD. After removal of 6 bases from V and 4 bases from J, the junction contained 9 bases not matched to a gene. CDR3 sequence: CAISSTLAGGSDTQYF. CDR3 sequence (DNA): TGTGCCATCAGCTCAACCCTAGCGGGAGGATCAGATACGCAGTATTTT.

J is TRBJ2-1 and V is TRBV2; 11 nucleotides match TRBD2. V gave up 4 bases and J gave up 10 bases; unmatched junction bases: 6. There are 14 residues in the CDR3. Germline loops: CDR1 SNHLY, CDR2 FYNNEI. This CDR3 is CASSVGLAGGEQFF. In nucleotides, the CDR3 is TGTGCCAGCAGTGTCGGACTAGCGGGCGGAGAGCAGTTCTTC.